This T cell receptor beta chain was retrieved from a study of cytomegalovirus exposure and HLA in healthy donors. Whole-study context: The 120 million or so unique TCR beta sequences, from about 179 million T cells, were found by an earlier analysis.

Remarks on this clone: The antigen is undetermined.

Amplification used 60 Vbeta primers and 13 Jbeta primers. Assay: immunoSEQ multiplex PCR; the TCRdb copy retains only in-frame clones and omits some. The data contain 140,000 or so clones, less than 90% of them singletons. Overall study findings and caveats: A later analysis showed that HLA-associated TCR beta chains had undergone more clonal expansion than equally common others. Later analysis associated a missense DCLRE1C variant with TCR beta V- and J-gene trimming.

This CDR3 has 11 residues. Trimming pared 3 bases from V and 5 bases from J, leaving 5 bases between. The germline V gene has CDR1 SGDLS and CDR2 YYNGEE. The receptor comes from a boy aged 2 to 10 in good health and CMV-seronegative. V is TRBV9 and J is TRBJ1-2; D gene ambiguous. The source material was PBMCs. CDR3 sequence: CASSATYGYTF. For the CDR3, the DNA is TGTGCCAGCAGCGCTACTTATGGCTACACCTTC.